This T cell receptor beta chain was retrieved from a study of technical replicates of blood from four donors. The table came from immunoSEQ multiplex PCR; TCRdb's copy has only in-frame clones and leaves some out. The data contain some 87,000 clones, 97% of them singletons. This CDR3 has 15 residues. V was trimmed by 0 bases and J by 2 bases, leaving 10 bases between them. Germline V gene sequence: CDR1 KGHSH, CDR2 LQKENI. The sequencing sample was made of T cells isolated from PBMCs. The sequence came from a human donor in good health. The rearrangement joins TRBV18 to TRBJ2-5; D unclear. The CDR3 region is CASSPPAERQETQYF. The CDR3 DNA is TGTGCCAGCTCACCACCGGCAGAACGACAAGAGACCCAGTACTTC. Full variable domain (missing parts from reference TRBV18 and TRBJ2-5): NAGVMQNPRHLVRRRGQEARLRCSPMKGHSHVYWYRQLPEEGLKFMVYLQKENIIDESGMPKERFSAEFPKEGPSILRIQQVVRGDSAAYFCASSPPAERQETQYFGPGTRLLVL.